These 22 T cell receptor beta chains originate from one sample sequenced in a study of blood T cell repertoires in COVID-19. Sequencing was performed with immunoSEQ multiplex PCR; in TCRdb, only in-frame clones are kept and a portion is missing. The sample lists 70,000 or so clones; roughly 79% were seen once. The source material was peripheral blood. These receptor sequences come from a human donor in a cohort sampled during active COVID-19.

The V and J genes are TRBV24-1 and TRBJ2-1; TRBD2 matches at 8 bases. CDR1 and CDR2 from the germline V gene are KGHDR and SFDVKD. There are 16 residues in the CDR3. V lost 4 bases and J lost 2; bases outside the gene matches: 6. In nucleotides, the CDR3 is TGTGCCACCAGTGACCCCAGCGGGAGTCCCTACAATGAGCAGTTCTTC. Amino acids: CATSDPSGSPYNEQFF.

The CDR3: CASSLVSWELFF. The CDR3 bases are TGTGCCAGCAGTTTAGTCTCTTGGGAGCTGTTTTTT. V is TRBV28 and J is TRBJ2-2; D call uncertain. The CDR3 length is 12 residues. Germline lookup yields CDR1 MDHEN and CDR2 SYDVKM. V was trimmed by 2 bases and J by 9 bases, leaving 7 bases between them.

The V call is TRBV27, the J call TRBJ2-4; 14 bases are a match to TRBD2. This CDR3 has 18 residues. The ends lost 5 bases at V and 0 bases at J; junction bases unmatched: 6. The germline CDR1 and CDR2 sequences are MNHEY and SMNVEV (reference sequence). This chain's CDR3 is CASSPGTSGGKAKNIQYF. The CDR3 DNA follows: TGTGCCAGCAGTCCCGGGACTAGCGGGGGCAAAGCCAAAAACATTCAGTACTTC.

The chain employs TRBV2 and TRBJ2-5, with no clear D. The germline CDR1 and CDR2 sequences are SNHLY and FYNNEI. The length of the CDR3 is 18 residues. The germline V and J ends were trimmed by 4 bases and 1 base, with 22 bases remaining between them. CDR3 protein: CASSVTLTLGLSQETQYF. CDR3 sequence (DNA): TGTGCCAGCAGTGTGACGTTAACTCTGGGCCTATCCCAAGAGACCCAGTACTTC.

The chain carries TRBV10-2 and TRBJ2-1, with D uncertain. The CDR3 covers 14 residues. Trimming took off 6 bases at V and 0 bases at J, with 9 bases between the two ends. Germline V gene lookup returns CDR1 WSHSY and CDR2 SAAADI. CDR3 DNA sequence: TGCGCCAGCAGCCCCGACTCCTCCTACAATGAGCAGTTCTTC. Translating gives CASSPDSSYNEQFF.

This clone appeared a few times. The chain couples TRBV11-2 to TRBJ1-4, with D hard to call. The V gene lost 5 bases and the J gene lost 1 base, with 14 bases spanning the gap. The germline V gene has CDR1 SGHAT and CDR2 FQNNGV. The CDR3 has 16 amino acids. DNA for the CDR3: TGTGCCAGCAGCCACCGCCCCAGTCAAACTAATGAAAAACTGTTTTTT. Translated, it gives CASSHRPSQTNEKLFF.

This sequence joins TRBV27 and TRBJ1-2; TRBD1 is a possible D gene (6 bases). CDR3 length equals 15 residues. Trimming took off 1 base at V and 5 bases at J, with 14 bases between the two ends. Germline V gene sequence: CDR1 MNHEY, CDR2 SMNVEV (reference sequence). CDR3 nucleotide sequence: TGTGCCAGCAGTTTATTGGCAGGGGCAAAATATGGCTACACCTTC. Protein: CASSLLAGAKYGYTF.

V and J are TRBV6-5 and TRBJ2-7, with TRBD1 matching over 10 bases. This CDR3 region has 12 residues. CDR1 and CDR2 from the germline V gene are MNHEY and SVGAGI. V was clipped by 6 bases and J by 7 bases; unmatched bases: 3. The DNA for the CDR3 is TGTGCCAGCAGAAGGGGACAGGGGGAGCAGTACTTC. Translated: CASRRGQGEQYF.

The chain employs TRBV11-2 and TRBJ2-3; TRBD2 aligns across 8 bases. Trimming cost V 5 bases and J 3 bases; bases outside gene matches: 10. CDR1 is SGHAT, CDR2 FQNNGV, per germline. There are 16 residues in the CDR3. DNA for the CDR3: TGTGCCAGCAGCCCAAAACCGGGACTAGAGACAGATACGCAGTATTTT. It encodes CASSPKPGLETDTQYF. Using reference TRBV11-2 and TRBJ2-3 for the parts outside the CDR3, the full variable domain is EAGVAQSPRYKIIEKRQSVAFWCNPISGHATLYWYQQILGQGPKLLIQFQNNGVVDDSQLPKDRFSAERLKGVDSTLKIQPAKLEDSAVYLCASSPKPGLETDTQYFGPGTRLTVL.

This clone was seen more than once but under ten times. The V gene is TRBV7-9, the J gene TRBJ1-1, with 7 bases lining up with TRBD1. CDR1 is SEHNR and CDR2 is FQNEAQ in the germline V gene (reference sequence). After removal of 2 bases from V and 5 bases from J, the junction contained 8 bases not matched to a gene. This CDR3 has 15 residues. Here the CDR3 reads CASSLPTGVGTEAFF. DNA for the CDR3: TGTGCCAGCAGCTTACCCACAGGGGTTGGGACTGAAGCTTTCTTT.

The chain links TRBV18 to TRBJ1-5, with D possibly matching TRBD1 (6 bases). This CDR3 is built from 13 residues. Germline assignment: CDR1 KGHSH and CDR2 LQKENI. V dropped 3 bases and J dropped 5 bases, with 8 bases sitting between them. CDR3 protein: CASSPTGDQPQHF. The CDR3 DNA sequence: TGTGCCAGCTCACCGACAGGCGATCAGCCCCAGCATTTT. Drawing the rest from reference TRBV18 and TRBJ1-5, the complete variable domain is NAGVMQNPRHLVRRRGQEARLRCSPMKGHSHVYWYRQLPEEGLKFMVYLQKENIIDESGMPKERFSAEFPKEGPSILRIQQVVRGDSAAYFCASSPTGDQPQHFGDGTRLSIL.

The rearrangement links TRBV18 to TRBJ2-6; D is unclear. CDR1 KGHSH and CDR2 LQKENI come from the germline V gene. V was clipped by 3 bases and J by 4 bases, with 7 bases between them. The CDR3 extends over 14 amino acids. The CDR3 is CASSPNLGANVLTF. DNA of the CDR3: TGTGCCAGCTCACCCAACTTAGGGGCCAACGTCCTGACTTTC.

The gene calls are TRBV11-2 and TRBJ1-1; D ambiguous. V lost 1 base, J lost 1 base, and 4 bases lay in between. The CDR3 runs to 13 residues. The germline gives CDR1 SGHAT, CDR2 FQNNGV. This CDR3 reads CASSLARNTEAFF. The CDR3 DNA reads TGTGCCAGCAGCTTAGCTCGGAACACTGAAGCTTTCTTT.

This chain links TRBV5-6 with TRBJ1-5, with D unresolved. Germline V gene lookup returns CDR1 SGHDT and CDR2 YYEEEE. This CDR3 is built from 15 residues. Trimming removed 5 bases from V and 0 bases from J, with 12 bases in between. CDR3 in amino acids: CASSYSGVSNQPQHF. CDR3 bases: TGTGCCAGCAGTTATTCCGGGGTTAGCAATCAGCCCCAGCATTTT.

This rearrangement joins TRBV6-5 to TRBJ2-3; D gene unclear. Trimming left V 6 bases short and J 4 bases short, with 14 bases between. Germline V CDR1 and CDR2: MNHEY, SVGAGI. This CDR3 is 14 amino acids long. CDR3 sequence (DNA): TGTGCCAGCAGCCGCTCAGGCCAGGCAGATACGCAGTATTTT. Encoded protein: CASSRSGQADTQYF.

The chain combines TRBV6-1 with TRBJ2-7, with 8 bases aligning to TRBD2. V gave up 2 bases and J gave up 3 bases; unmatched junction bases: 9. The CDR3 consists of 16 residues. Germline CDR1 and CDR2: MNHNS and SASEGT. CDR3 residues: CASSERPGGVIYEQYF. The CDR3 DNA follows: TGTGCCAGCAGTGAAAGGCCCGGGGGGGTCATCTACGAGCAGTACTTC.

The chain's CDR3 is CASSESSSYNEQFF. The CDR3 DNA reads as TGTGCCAGTAGTGAGTCGAGCTCCTACAATGAGCAGTTCTTC. The V and J genes are TRBV19 and TRBJ2-1; D gene uncertain. The CDR3 contains 14 residues. Germline-derived CDR1 and CDR2 are LNHDA and SQIVND (reference sequence). The ends were cut back, 5 bases at V and 0 bases at J, with 8 bases in the middle.

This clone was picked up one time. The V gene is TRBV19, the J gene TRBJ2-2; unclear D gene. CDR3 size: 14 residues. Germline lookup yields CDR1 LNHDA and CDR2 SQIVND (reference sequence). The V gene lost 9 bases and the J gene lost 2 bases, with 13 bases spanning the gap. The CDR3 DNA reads TGTGCCAGCACGAGCACCTCCAACACCGGGGAGCTGTTTTTT. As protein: CASTSTSNTGELFF.

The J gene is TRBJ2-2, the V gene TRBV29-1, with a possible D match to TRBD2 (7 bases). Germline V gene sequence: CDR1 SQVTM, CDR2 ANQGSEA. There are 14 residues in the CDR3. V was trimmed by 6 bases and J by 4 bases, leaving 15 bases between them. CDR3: CSVRGGLGTGELFF. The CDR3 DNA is TGCAGCGTGAGGGGGGGGCTCGGCACCGGGGAGCTGTTTTTT.

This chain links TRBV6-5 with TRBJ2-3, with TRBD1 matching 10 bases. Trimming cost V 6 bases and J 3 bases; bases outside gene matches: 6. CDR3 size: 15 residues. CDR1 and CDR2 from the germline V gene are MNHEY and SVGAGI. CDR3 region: CASSLGTGDTDTQYF. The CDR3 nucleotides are TGTGCCAGCAGCCTCGGGACAGGGGATACAGATACGCAGTATTTT.

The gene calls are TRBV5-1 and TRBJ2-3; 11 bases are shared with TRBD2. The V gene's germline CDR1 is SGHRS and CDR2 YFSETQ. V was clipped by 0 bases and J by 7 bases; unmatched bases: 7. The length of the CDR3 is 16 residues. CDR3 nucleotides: TGCGCCAGCAGCTTGGAAGTAGCGGGGGGGTGGAATACGCAGTATTTT. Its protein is CASSLEVAGGWNTQYF.

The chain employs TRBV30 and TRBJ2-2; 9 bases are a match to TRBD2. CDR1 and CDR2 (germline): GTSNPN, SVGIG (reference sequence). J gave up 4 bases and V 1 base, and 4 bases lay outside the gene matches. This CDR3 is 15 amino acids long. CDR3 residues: CAWSGTSVFTGELFF. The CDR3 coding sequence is TGTGCCTGGAGTGGGACTAGCGTGTTCACCGGGGAGCTGTTTTTT.